A selection of T cell receptor beta chains follows, all from one sample in a study of shared clonotypes between healthy human individuals. Using immunoSEQ multiplex PCR, the repertoire was profiled, and TCRdb retains in-frame clones only, with some absent. The sample comprises a few hundred thousand clones, about 96% of which are singletons, and around 0.06% rests with the top ten. Sequencing was done on a sample of naive CD4+ T cells sorted from blood. These receptors all come from a woman in her 30s in good health. Each CDR3 is given with its conserved first and last residue. The D gene is left open where the match is weak. The size of a clone is reported for some rows only, either as once, few or many, or as a class for expanded clones.

>TRBJ2-7|-|-|TRBV7-7
CASSLAGSYEQYF
TGTGCCAGCAGCTTAGCAGGGTCCTACGAGCAGTACTTC
>TRBJ2-5|once|TRBD1|TRBV5-1
CASASGGSETQYF
TGCGCCTCAGCTTCAGGGGGATCAGAGACCCAGTACTTC
>TRBJ2-1|once|TRBD2|TRBV9
CASSVGGGAGGSYNEQFF
TGTGCCAGCAGCGTAGGAGGGGGAGCGGGAGGCTCCTACAATGAGCAGTTCTTC
>TRBJ1-2|-|TRBD1|TRBV27
CASSLANRGGYTF
TGTGCCAGCAGTTTAGCAAACAGGGGAGGCTACACCTTC
>TRBJ2-7|-|TRBD1|TRBV7-8
CASSSGQGTEQYF
TGTGCCAGCAGCTCCGGACAGGGGACCGAGCAGTACTTC
>TRBJ2-3|-|TRBD2|TRBV7-9
CASSLGAGVADTQYF
TGTGCCAGCAGCTTAGGTGCGGGAGTGGCGGATACGCAGTATTTT
>TRBJ1-2|-|-|TRBV18
CASSPDGYYGYTF
TGTGCCAGCTCACCCGACGGGTACTATGGCTACACCTTC
>TRBJ2-3|-|-|TRBV5-1
CASSLGSYFTDTQYF
TGCGCCAGCAGTTTGGGGTCCTACTTCACAGATACGCAGTATTTT
>TRBJ1-5|-|-|TRBV27
CASSLWGADNQPQHF
TGTGCCAGCAGTTTGTGGGGGGCGGACAATCAGCCCCAGCATTTT
>TRBJ1-1|-|-|TRBV27
CASIRNTEAFF
TGTGCCAGCATCCGGAACACTGAAGCTTTCTTT
>TRBJ2-7|once|-|TRBV28
CASTSQEYEQYF
TGTGCCAGCACCTCGCAGGAGTACGAGCAGTACTTC